Sequencing of this T cell receptor beta chain was carried out in a study of tumor-infiltrating lymphocytes in primary liver carcinoma. Study-level findings and limits: Only about 7.5-25% of top clones appeared in all five tumor regions.

Between the trimmed V and J ends, which lost 2 bases and 5 bases, there was a span of 13 bases. Germline values: CDR1 MNHEY, CDR2 SVGEGT. The CDR3 contains 14 residues. Co-extraction of RNA and DNA was performed on 20-30 mg of unsorted bulk tissue. This clonotype appeared a single time. What it recognizes is unknown. A primer matching the constant region was used to make TCR beta cDNA from about 500 ng of total RNA. Three-round nested multiplex PCR performed with slightly modified ARM-PCR produced the TCR beta libraries. Each of the first two PCR rounds ran roughly 9 cycles with TRBV1-TRBV30 forward and C-beta reverse primers. TCRdb called the multiplex PCR reads again in MiXCR, with one record for every CDR3 protein. The sample lists about 60,000 distinct CDR3 sequences, about three quarters occurring once.

This chain uses TRBV6-2 or TRBV6-3 with TRBJ2-7, with D unresolved. The sequencing sample was made of liver tumor tissue from sampling region 4. Subset reported: tumor region T4, right-lateral pole. The TCR was taken from a middle-aged man with primary liver carcinoma and hepatitis B virus infection. The CDR3 DNA sequence: TGTGCCAGCAGTTACGGGTCTCCCCAGAACGAGCAGTACTTC. This sequence encodes CASSYGSPQNEQYF.